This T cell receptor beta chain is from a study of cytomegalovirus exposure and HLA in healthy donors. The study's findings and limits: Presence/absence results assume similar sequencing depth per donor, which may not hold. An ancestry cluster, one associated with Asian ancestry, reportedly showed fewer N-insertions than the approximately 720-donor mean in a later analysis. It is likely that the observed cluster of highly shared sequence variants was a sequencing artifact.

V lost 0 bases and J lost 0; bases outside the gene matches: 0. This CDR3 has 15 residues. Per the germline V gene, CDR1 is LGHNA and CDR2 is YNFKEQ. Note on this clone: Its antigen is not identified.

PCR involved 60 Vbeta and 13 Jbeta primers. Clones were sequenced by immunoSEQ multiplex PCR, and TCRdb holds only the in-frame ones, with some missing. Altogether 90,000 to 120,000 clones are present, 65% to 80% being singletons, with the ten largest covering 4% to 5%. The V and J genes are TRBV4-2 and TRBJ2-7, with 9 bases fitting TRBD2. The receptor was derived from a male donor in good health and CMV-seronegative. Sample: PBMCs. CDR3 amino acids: CASSQEREGSYEQYF. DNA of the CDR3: TGTGCCAGCAGCCAAGAGCGGGAGGGCTCCTACGAGCAGTACTTC.